This TCR beta chain comes out of a study of T cell responses to AZD1222 COVID-19 vaccine (dated by TCRdb to about 2021). Some background on the complete study: TCR sequencing was performed for roughly 240 trial participants, of whom roughly 200 were given two doses of AZD1222 and around 25 were given two doses of MenACWY control vaccine. Trial participants were enrolled by age into subgroups of 18-55, 56-69 and 70-plus years, and around 150, 28 and 57 TCR-sequenced participants, respectively, were included in these subgroups.

The CDR3 regions of human TCRbeta chains were analyzed by immunosequencing. Per the authors' processing: TCRs in the repertoires were matched against a reference library of SARS-CoV-2-specific TCRs that had been generated with the MIRA antigen-specificity platform. Breadth meant the fraction of unique TCRs that were SARS-CoV-2-associated, whereas depth meant the fraction of total T cells that were SARS-CoV-2-associated. Using the MIRA data, each spike-specific TCR was assigned both to the spike region to which the TCR was reactive and to a CD4 or CD8 class. Log10-transformed breadth and depth values were compared by one-way ANOVA with Sidak's multiple comparisons tests. TCRdb obtained this table from immuneACCESS and retained in-frame rearrangements with V and J assigned. These tables miss some clones; where compared with another copy, unresolved V genes account for less than half of the shortfall, and the remainder is unexplained. That table furnishes V, J and clone size, whereas the DNA furnished D and trimming. Present in this sample are 150,000 or so clones, 80% to 90% of which were seen just once. The ten top clones hold about 7% of the sample.

The CDR3 goes from the cysteine to the phenylalanine over 15 residues. Only the CDR3 DNA is retained, 45 bases long and in frame from the first base. CDR1 and CDR2, looked up from the germline V gene, are MGHRA and YSYEKL. Compared with germline, V lacks 6 bases and J lacks 1 base; bases without a gene match: 7. Concerning this clone itself: Its target antigen remains unknown. Per-base quality was not reported, and no clone a single base away is much larger than it.

The meaning of the sample's time point label: sample from adult after SARS-CoV-2 infection, after symptom onset. A couple of convalescent COVID-19 patients, sampled after symptom onset from adults with prior SARS-CoV-2 infection, were also TCR-sequenced for comparison. What the research found in general, with its limitations: Reportedly, close to half of the unique spike-specific TCRs recognized epitopes lying outside the regions that are mutated in the B.1.351 and B.1.1.7 variants. Conclusions about previously exposed vaccinees are limited because only a handful of AZD1222 recipients were SARS-CoV-2 seropositive at baseline. Most participants were white British and females outnumbered males, and the authors suggested that clonal diversity may have been underestimated. The whole spike protein was spanned by vaccine-associated CD4 TCRs, and dominant responses were seen in regions 160-218 and 743-854. In the small 56-69-year group, the increase in depth fell short of significance, most likely because of low power. Because no samples from the day 14 peak response were available, repertoires could be characterized only after the peak T cell response. Spike-specific TCR breadth and depth rose significantly after two AZD1222 doses compared with day 0 and with MenACWY recipients.

This sequence was found in an adult who had recovered from COVID-19. The sequenced sample was peripheral blood, obtained after recovery from COVID-19. This chain joins TRBV4-1 to TRBJ1-1; TRBD1 fits 8 bases in the junction. The CDR3 is CASRLQGAGNTEAFF. The sequence in DNA is TGCGCCAGCAGACTCCAGGGGGCGGGGAACACTGAAGCTTTCTTT.